This TCR beta chain comes out of a study of blood T cell repertoires in COVID-19. Trimming removed 6 bases from V and 0 bases from J; junction bases left unmatched: 14. The CDR3 runs 18 residues. Per germline, CDR1 LNHDA and CDR2 SQIVND (reference sequence). How the authors handled the data: Reference gene primer amplification yielded estimated nucleated cell counts. TCRdb's table, derived via immunoSEQ multiplex PCR, lists solely in-frame clones and lacks some. The DNA was the basis for D and trimming; V, J and clone size are from that table. In the table there are approximately 100,000 clones, 85% to 90% of which are singletons.

This chain links TRBV19 with TRBJ1-5; 7 bases match TRBD1. What was sequenced was peripheral blood. The source is a woman aged 80 or over with active COVID-19. DNA for the CDR3: TGTGCCAGTAGAGGAACAGGGGCTTCATTTTTTAGCAATCAGCCCCAGCATTTT. Protein product: CASRGTGASFFSNQPQHF.